Below, 26 T cell receptor beta chains from the same sample are listed, as sequenced in a study of circulating and synovial CD4+ cells in juvenile arthritis. Assay used: immunoSEQ multiplex PCR; TCRdb lists only in-frame clones, some missing. This table has approximately 3,000 clones, under 90% appearing once. Sample: CD4+ T cells from synovial fluid. These receptor sequences come from a human donor with juvenile idiopathic arthritis.

V and J are TRBV4-1 and TRBJ2-2, with D perhaps TRBD2 (7 bases). CDR3 length: 13 amino acids. CDR1 is MGHRA and CDR2 is YSYEKL in the germline V gene. The V end lost 6 bases, the J end lost 4 bases, and 9 bases lay between the germline ends. CDR3 DNA: TGCGCCAGCAGGAGGGGGGGCACCGGGGAGCTGTTTTTT. Amino acid sequence: CASRRGGTGELFF.

The rearrangement links TRBV7-3 to TRBJ1-1; no definite D call. CDR3 size: 14 residues. The germline CDR1 and CDR2 sequences are SGHTA and FQGTGA. With 0 bases removed from V and 2 bases from J, the gap between germline ends came to 7 bases. CDR3 in amino acids: CASSLTQTNTEAFF. In DNA, the CDR3 is TGTGCCAGCAGCTTAACGCAGACTAACACTGAAGCTTTCTTT. The variable domain in full, completed from reference TRBV7-3 and TRBJ1-1, reads GAGVSQTPSNKVTEKGKYVELRCDPISGHTALYWYRQSLGQGPEFLIYFQGTGAADDSGLPNDRFFAVRPEGSVSTLKIQRTERGDSAVYLCASSLTQTNTEAFFGQGTRLTVV.

The chain couples TRBV9 to TRBJ2-2; tentative D call: TRBD2 (5 bases). This CDR3 has 14 amino acids. The germline V gene has CDR1 SGDLS and CDR2 YYNGEE. Trimming cost V 0 bases and J 6 bases, with 9 bases left between them. CDR3 residues: CASSVAPEAGELFF. CDR3 in DNA: TGTGCCAGCAGCGTAGCCCCGGAGGCCGGGGAGCTGTTTTTT.

J is TRBJ1-3 and V is TRBV28; TRBD1 agrees at 10 bases. The CDR3 contains 16 residues. Trimming took 10 bases from V and 0 from J; bases not matched to a gene: 9. In germline, CDR1 is MDHEN, CDR2 SYDVKM. CDR3 coding DNA: TGTGCCACTTCGACAGGGGGCCTGAGCTCTGGAAACACCATATATTTT. Protein product: CATSTGGLSSGNTIYF. The variable domain in full, with the rest retrieved from reference TRBV28 and TRBJ1-3, is DVKVTQSSRYLVKRTGEKVFLECVQDMDHENMFWYRQDPGLGLRLIYFSYDVKMKEKGDIPEGYSVSREKKERFSLILESASTNQTSMYLCATSTGGLSSGNTIYFGEGSWLTVV.

The chain links TRBV30 to TRBJ1-5; the D is unclear. V shed 1 base and J shed 5 bases, with 9 bases lying between them. CDR1 is GTSNPN, CDR2 SVGIG, per germline (reference sequence). There are 13 residues in the CDR3. The CDR3 reads CAWSGGEYQPQHF. The CDR3 nucleotides are TGTGCCTGGAGTGGCGGGGAATATCAGCCCCAGCATTTT.

This rearrangement joins TRBV28 to TRBJ1-5, with D tentatively TRBD1 (6 bases). V dropped 6 bases and J dropped 4 bases, with 25 bases sitting between them. The CDR3 runs 18 residues. Germline loops: CDR1 MDHEN, CDR2 SYDVKM. CDR3: CASSVYLTGPTANQPQHF. The CDR3 nucleotides read TGTGCCAGCAGCGTCTATCTTACAGGGCCAACAGCTAATCAGCCCCAGCATTTT.

V usage is TRBV9 and J usage is TRBJ1-2; TRBD1 is a possible D gene (5 bases). Germline V CDR1 and CDR2: SGDLS, YYNGEE. V was trimmed by 2 bases and J by 4 bases, leaving 21 bases between them. The CDR3 is 17 residues long. CDR3 loop: CASSVGGAQLDRYGYTF. The CDR3 coding sequence is TGTGCCAGCAGCGTCGGTGGGGCGCAATTAGATCGCTATGGCTACACCTTC.

The chain uses TRBV4-2 and TRBJ2-5; 14 bases map to TRBD2. V trimming: 4 bases; J trimming: 1 base; junction bases outside the gene matches: 2. CDR3 length equals 16 residues. Germline V gene sequence: CDR1 LGHNA, CDR2 YNFKEQ. The CDR3 here is CASSPGTSGGQETQYF. The CDR3 DNA sequence: TGTGCCAGCAGCCCCGGGACTAGCGGGGGCCAAGAGACCCAGTACTTC.

As DNA, the CDR3 is TGTGCCAGCAGCACCGGACAGGGGACCACAGATACGCAGTATTTT. Its translation: CASSTGQGTTDTQYF. This chain joins TRBV5-6 and TRBJ2-3, with 9 bases matching TRBD1. There are 15 residues in the CDR3. V lost 4 bases and J lost 2; bases outside the gene matches: 5. Germline lookup yields CDR1 SGHDT and CDR2 YYEEEE.

This clone came up once. The V and J genes are TRBV18 and TRBJ2-7; D gene ambiguous. V was pared by 4 bases and J by 0 bases, with 7 bases between. The CDR3 has 13 amino acids. Germline lookup yields CDR1 KGHSH and CDR2 LQKENI. The CDR3 loop is CASSLSGSYEQYF. CDR3 DNA: TGTGCCAGCTCACTGTCAGGCTCCTACGAGCAGTACTTC.

The V and J genes are TRBV7-9 and TRBJ2-7; 11 bases map to TRBD2. Germline V CDR1 and CDR2: SEHNR, FQNEAQ (reference sequence). The junction had 16 bases not matched to a gene; V was cut back by 6 bases and J by 6 bases. There are 17 residues in the CDR3. CDR3 residues: CASSPTPIAGGRAEQYF. The CDR3 nucleotides are TGTGCCAGCAGTCCTACCCCAATAGCGGGAGGGAGGGCCGAGCAGTACTTC.

The V gene is TRBV10-3, the J gene TRBJ2-1; D may be TRBD2 (6 bases). The germline V and J ends were trimmed by 5 bases and 4 bases, with 15 bases remaining between them. Per germline, CDR1 ENHRY and CDR2 SYGVKD. This CDR3 is built from 15 residues. DNA for the CDR3: TGTGCCATCAGTTCTGCGGGAACAAATTACAATGAGCAGTTCTTC. Encoded protein: CAISSAGTNYNEQFF.

The V and J genes are TRBV7-2 and TRBJ2-1; weak D call: TRBD2 (5 bases). This CDR3 contains 14 residues. The V end lost 6 bases, the J end lost 7 bases, and 16 bases lay between the germline ends. Germline V gene lookup returns CDR1 SGHTA and CDR2 FQGNSA. The CDR3 loop reads CASSRWTGNNEQFF. CDR3 DNA: TGTGCCAGCAGTCGTTGGACTGGTAATAATGAGCAGTTCTTC.

CDR3 sequence: CASSYPGAGGHNEQFF. DNA for the CDR3: TGTGCCAGCAGTTACCCTGGGGCGGGGGGGCACAATGAGCAGTTCTTC. The gene calls are TRBV6-5 and TRBJ2-1, with 9 nucleotides matching TRBD2. CDR1 and CDR2 from the germline V gene are MNHEY and SVGAGI. J was trimmed by 5 bases and V by 2 bases; bases with no gene match: 7. The CDR3 has 16 amino acids.

The chain carries TRBV18 and TRBJ1-1, with D possibly TRBD1 on 6 matching bases. The CDR3 spans 12 residues. V lost 3 bases to trimming and J lost 8 bases, with 10 bases between them. Germline lookup yields CDR1 KGHSH and CDR2 LQKENI. In nucleotides, the CDR3 is TGTGCCAGCTCACCTCAGGGGCGGGAAGCTTTCTTT. It specifies CASSPQGREAFF.

J is TRBJ1-2 and V is TRBV7-9; D might be TRBD1 (6 bases). Trimming shortened V by 5 bases and J by 2 bases, and 9 bases separated the two germline ends. From germline, CDR1 is SEHNR and CDR2 FQNEAQ (reference sequence). The CDR3 runs to 13 residues. The CDR3 reads CASSPGENYGYTF. CDR3 in DNA: TGTGCCAGCAGCCCAGGGGAGAACTATGGCTACACCTTC.

The V gene is TRBV19, the J gene TRBJ2-1; D is perhaps TRBD2 (5 bases). This CDR3 comprises 14 residues. CDR1 LNHDA and CDR2 SQIVND come from the germline V gene (reference sequence). V was clipped by 6 bases and J by 2 bases, with 11 bases between them. The CDR3 nucleotides read TGTGCCAGTAGACTCCGGGGAACCTACAATGAGCAGTTCTTC. This codes for CASRLRGTYNEQFF.

The chain is built from TRBV28 and TRBJ2-2, with D uncertain. V gave up 5 bases and J gave up 3 bases, with 13 bases separating them. The CDR3 totals 15 residues. Germline V gives CDR1 MDHEN, CDR2 SYDVKM. CDR3 amino acids: CASSPSRSYTGELFF. Here the CDR3 DNA reads TGTGCCAGCAGTCCCTCCCGGAGTTACACCGGGGAGCTGTTTTTT.

The V call is TRBV7-9, the J call TRBJ2-5, with 14 bases matching TRBD2. Germline V lookup: CDR1 SEHNR, CDR2 FQNEAQ (reference sequence). CDR3 length equals 17 residues. V was pared by 1 base and J by 3 bases, with 4 bases of the junction left unmatched. This CDR3 is CASSLGKTSGGEETQYF. In DNA, the CDR3 is TGTGCCAGCAGCTTAGGGAAGACTAGCGGGGGGGAAGAGACCCAGTACTTC.

DNA of the CDR3: TGTGCCAGCAGCCTTAAAGCCGGGACAGCCATCACTAGTGCTTTCTTT. It is translated as CASSLKAGTAITSAFF. The chain carries TRBV6-6 and TRBJ1-1; 7 nucleotides match TRBD1. The CDR3 is 16 amino acids. The J segment lost 11 bases and the V segment lost 6 bases, leaving 21 bases of the junction unmatched. Germline V gene lookup returns CDR1 MNHNY and CDR2 SVGAGI (reference sequence).

Only one count was recorded for this clone. The CDR3 DNA is TGTGCCTGGAGTAGCGGCTCCTACGAGCAGTACTTC. Protein product: CAWSSGSYEQYF. The V call is TRBV30, the J call TRBJ2-7; a weak D match, TRBD2 (5 bases). Trimming took 2 bases from V and 0 from J, leaving 5 bases between them. The CDR3 loop spans 12 amino acids. The germline CDR1 and CDR2 sequences are GTSNPN and SVGIG (reference sequence). Supplemented by reference TRBV30 and TRBJ2-7, the full variable domain reads SQTIHQWPATLVQPVGSPLSLECTVEGTSNPNLYWYRQAAGRGLQLLFYSVGIGQISSEVPQNLSASRPQDRQFILSSKKLLLSDSGFYLCAWSSGSYEQYFGPGTRLTVT.

The chain combines TRBV11-2 with TRBJ1-4; 9 positions match TRBD1. Germline CDR1 is SGHAT and CDR2 is FQNNGV. The CDR3 is made up of 16 amino acids. The junction had 14 bases not matched to a gene; V was cut back by 5 bases and J by 10 bases. The CDR3 protein is CASSNRDRVGDGKLFF. DNA for the CDR3: TGTGCCAGCAGCAACCGGGACAGGGTCGGTGATGGAAAACTGTTTTTT. The variable domain in full, completed from reference TRBV11-2 and TRBJ1-4, reads EAGVAQSPRYKIIEKRQSVAFWCNPISGHATLYWYQQILGQGPKLLIQFQNNGVVDDSQLPKDRFSAERLKGVDSTLKIQPAKLEDSAVYLCASSNRDRVGDGKLFFGSGTQLSVL.

The chain uses TRBV7-7 and TRBJ2-5, with D possibly TRBD2 on 7 matching bases. CDR3 length: 17 residues. Per germline, CDR1 SSHAT and CDR2 FNYEAQ (reference sequence). V was clipped by 5 bases and J by 2 bases, with 21 bases between them. CDR3 amino acids: CASSRLKGGGKQETQYF. In nucleotides, the CDR3 is TGTGCCAGCAGCCGCTTAAAGGGGGGGGGTAAACAAGAGACCCAGTACTTC. Variable domain in full (rest from reference TRBV7-7 and TRBJ2-5): GAGVSQSPRYKVTKRGQDVTLRCDPISSHATLYWYQQALGQGPEFLTYFNYEAQPDKSGLPSDRFSAERPEGSISTLTIQRTEQRDSAMYRCASSRLKGGGKQETQYFGPGTRLLVL.

The J gene is TRBJ1-2, the V gene TRBV5-1, with D perhaps matching TRBD1 (6 bases). CDR1 and CDR2 from the germline V gene are SGHRS and YFSETQ. The CDR3 has 17 amino acids. V was clipped by 4 bases and J by 1 base, with 20 bases between them. CDR3 DNA: TGCGCCAGCAGCCCCGGGGGGGCAGCGGACCTTAACTATGGCTACACCTTC. It is translated as CASSPGGAADLNYGYTF. The full variable domain, in which reference TRBV5-1 and TRBJ1-2 provide the parts outside the CDR3, is KAGVTQTPRYLIKTRGQQVTLSCSPISGHRSVSWYQQTPGQGLQFLFEYFSETQRNKGNFPGRFSGRQFSNSRSEMNVSTLELGDSALYLCASSPGGAADLNYGYTFGSGTRLTVV.

This chain uses TRBV7-3 with TRBJ1-6, with 10 bases that match TRBD1. J gave up 9 bases and V 6 bases, and 5 bases lay outside the gene matches. Germline loops: CDR1 SGHTA, CDR2 FQGTGA. This CDR3 contains 14 residues. CDR3 sequence: CASSPTGGGSPLHF. Here the CDR3 DNA reads TGTGCCAGCAGTCCGACAGGGGGCGGTTCACCCCTCCACTTT.

The chain is built from TRBV28 and TRBJ1-2; D is perhaps TRBD1 (6 bases). Trimming cost V 3 bases and J 4 bases, with 12 bases left between them. The CDR3 consists of 14 residues. Germline lookup yields CDR1 MDHEN and CDR2 SYDVKM. The CDR3 protein is CASSFSQGFYGYTF. CDR3 DNA: TGTGCCAGCAGTTTCTCACAGGGTTTCTATGGCTACACCTTC.